A selection of T cell receptor beta chains follows, all from one sample in a study of blood T cell repertoires in COVID-19. The table came from immunoSEQ multiplex PCR; TCRdb's copy has only in-frame clones and leaves some out. The repertoire holds under 150,000 clones, with approximately 86% as singletons. Sequenced sample: PBMCs or T cells enriched from blood (not recorded which). These receptors all stem from a woman aged 50 to 65 who had recovered from COVID-19. The CDR3 runs from the conserved cysteine through the conserved F or W.

>TRBV7-6
CASSLGIPGQVYNEQFF
>TRBV19
CASKFQKMNTEAFF
>TRBV30
CAWSVSGDYGYTF
>TRBV3-1/TRBV3-2
CASSTTGFGETQYF
>TRBV19
CASSIDAAGPLGRNEQFF
>TRBV11-2
CASSIGQGAYEQYF
>TRBV9
CASSVAGAGTTDTQYF
>TRBV29-1
CSADGSQGVAETQYF
>TRBV7-9
CASSYLYEQYF
>TRBV5-1
CASREGTGGNSPLHF
>TRBV6-5
CASGRTGSYEQYF
>TRBV7-2
CASSLDSSYEQYF
>TRBV12-5
CASDRTGLSYGYTF
>TRBV6-1
CASSEGRYQPQHF
>TRBV4-1
CASRPVGGDVYEQYF
>TRBV5-1
CASSLARGPQETQYF
>TRBV7-6
CASSVGAGPDYGYTF
>TRBV10-3
CAISDLTLGQSEQYF
>TRBV7-9
CASKTTGAIEKLFF
>TRBV6-5
CASSQGDTRYYGYTF
>TRBV5-1
CASSLEAGGRTDTQYF
>TRBV6-5
CATSERAWDGYTF
>TRBV7-2
CASSLSDSPLHF
>TRBV27
CASSPAGRGDQPQHF
>TRBV7-2
CASSLSRANYGYTF
>TRBV5-4
CASSLSGQGSNYGYTF
>TRBV28
CASSLSGWRQPQHF
>TRBV5-1
CASSPTGDGNTIYF
>TRBV5-4
CASSLKGLAGYEQYF
>TRBV2
CASSRQDMNTEAFF
>TRBV12-3/TRBV12-4
CASRPDRNTEAFF
>TRBV28
CASSLAVISYNEQFF
>TRBV7-2
CASSLGVRTWGEKLFF
>TRBV28
CASSKDRKLFF
>TRBV24-1
CATSGAAGETTDTQYF
>TRBV5-1
CASSLVGQGSYTF
>TRBV18
CASSPGDRVGNEQFF
>TRBV7-6
CASSLEGGASSTGGYTF
>TRBV6-2/TRBV6-3
CASSSTGTNQPQHF
>TRBV7-8
CASSLDSGGSYNSPLHF
>TRBV6-5
CASSRGRTEAFF